The following is a T cell receptor beta chain sequence with its context. Germline V lookup: CDR1 MDHEN, CDR2 SYDVKM. The CDR3 is made up of 13 amino acids. V was shortened by 7 bases and J by 8 bases, with 17 bases between the two germline ends. Generated by immunoSEQ multiplex PCR, the TCRdb table keeps only in-frame clones and is missing some. In the table there are more than 75,000 clones, approximately 82% of which are singletons. This record comes from a study of blood T cell repertoires in COVID-19. The chain links TRBV28 to TRBJ1-2; possibly TRBD1 for D (6 bases). This TCR came from a man between 60 and 70 years old with acute or convalescent COVID-19. The sample was peripheral blood. CDR3 DNA sequence: TGTGCCAGCACCTCAGACGTGGGACAAGGCTACACCTTC. It translates to CASTSDVGQGYTF.